This record looks at one T cell receptor (beta chain) sequence and its context. Its matching antigen is unknown. These data originate in a study of cytomegalovirus exposure and HLA in healthy donors. The overall study: The approximately 120 validation repertoires used the same platform as the roughly 700 first-cohort repertoires (as reported by a later analysis).

Study-wide points: For most TCR sequences rarity was the rule, although some public TCRs occurred in many donors. The investigators catalogued 150 or so TCR beta chains as cytomegalovirus-associated.

Trimming stripped 6 bases from V and 4 bases from J, with 15 bases between. Germline V gene data show CDR1 as SNHLY and CDR2 as FYNNEI. The CDR3 contains 14 residues. The table came from immunoSEQ multiplex PCR; TCRdb's copy has only in-frame clones and leaves some out. Of about 64,000 clones listed, 92% are singletons. V and J are TRBV2 and TRBJ2-5, with D maybe TRBD2 (6 bases). Sequencing input: PBMCs. The clonotype was recovered from a woman aged 18 to 35 in good health and CMV-seronegative. The CDR3 DNA follows: TGTGCCAGCAGGAAACTAGCTGCTCGAGAGACCCAGTACTTC. Its translation is CASRKLAARETQYF.